The 32 T cell receptor beta chains below were found in one sample sequenced in a study of monozygotic twins with inflammatory bowel disease. After re-calling the 5' RACE reads, TCRdb lists one entry per CDR3 protein, DNA absent. The specimen's table records approximately 200,000 distinct CDR3 sequences. Sequenced: blood. The receptor source for this set is a human donor with ulcerative colitis or Crohn's disease, or a healthy co-twin of an affected twin (not recorded which).

The J gene is TRBJ1-1, the V gene TRBV12-3 or TRBV12-4; TCRdb's D gene call, TRBD1, goes unchecked for lack of DNA. The CDR3 runs 13 residues. The CDR3 reads CASSIHQGAEAFF.

The chain employs TRBV4-1 and TRBJ2-7; the D call of TRBD1 rests on TCRdb alone, since no DNA is present to check it. Germline values: CDR1 MGHRA, CDR2 YSYEKL. The CDR3 consists of 14 residues. The CDR3 region is CASSQGTGYDEQYF.

The chain couples TRBV5-1 to TRBJ1-1. This CDR3 contains 12 residues. Germline CDR1 SGHRS, CDR2 YFSETQ. The CDR3 loop is CASSLARGEAFF.

This chain uses TRBV3-1 with TRBJ2-7; absent DNA, TCRdb's TRBD1 call cannot be checked. Germline-derived CDR1 and CDR2 are LGHDT and YNNKEL (reference sequence). This CDR3 spans 13 amino acids. This chain's CDR3 is CASSQDRGREQYF.

This chain joins TRBV27 and TRBJ2-7; TCRdb designates TRBD1, a call that cannot be tested without DNA. The germline gives CDR1 MNHEY, CDR2 SMNVEV (reference sequence). This CDR3 comprises 11 residues. The CDR3 sequence: CASSSGDEQYF.

The chain combines TRBV5-4 with TRBJ2-5; as DNA is missing, the TRBD2 call by TCRdb cannot be tested. This CDR3 comprises 18 residues. Germline loops: CDR1 SGHNT, CDR2 YYREEE (reference sequence). This CDR3 reads CASSPGGTSGVLGETQYF. Together with reference TRBV5-4 and TRBJ2-5, the CDR3 gives the full variable domain: ETGVTQSPTHLIKTRGQQVTLRCSSQSGHNTVSWYQQALGQGPQFIFQYYREEENGRGNFPPRFSGLQFPNYSSELNVNALELDDSALYLCASSPGGTSGVLGETQYFGPGTRLLVL.

The chain joins TRBV15 to TRBJ2-3. This CDR3 comprises 15 residues. In germline, CDR1 is LNHNV, CDR2 YYDKDF (reference sequence). The CDR3 reads CATSRDIASTDTQYF.

The chain combines TRBV5-1 with TRBJ1-2; absent DNA, TCRdb's TRBD1 call cannot be checked. CDR3 size: 16 residues. Germline CDR1 SGHRS, CDR2 YFSETQ. The CDR3 is CASSTSTGTGESGYTF.

The chain links TRBV2 to TRBJ2-5; TCRdb designates TRBD1, a call that cannot be tested without DNA. This CDR3 spans 15 amino acids. Germline CDR1 is SNHLY and CDR2 is FYNNEI. The CDR3: CASNIKGTGMETQYF.

The rearrangement joins TRBV5-5 to TRBJ2-5; TCRdb's D call, TRBD2, is unchecked because there is no DNA. The CDR3 runs 16 residues. Germline lookup yields CDR1 SGHKS and CDR2 YYEKEE (reference sequence). This CDR3 reads CASRIPGPIPQETQYF.

V gene TRBV25-1 combines with J gene TRBJ2-2. The CDR3 contains 18 residues. The germline gives CDR1 MGHDK, CDR2 SYGVNS. The CDR3 here is CASSEEFFWPANTGELFF.

The V gene is TRBV7-2, the J gene TRBJ2-3. The CDR3 runs to 16 residues. The germline V gene has CDR1 SGHTA and CDR2 FQGNSA. The CDR3 is CASSLRYRISTDTQYF.

The rearrangement joins TRBV7-9 to TRBJ1-2. Germline V gene sequence: CDR1 SEHNR, CDR2 FQNEAQ (reference sequence). This CDR3 contains 15 residues. CDR3 amino acids: CVSSLVESPNYGYTF.

The CDR3 sequence: CASSRTGANEQFF. This chain joins TRBV3-1 and TRBJ2-1; TCRdb selects TRBD1, and the lack of DNA leaves this call unchecked. Germline V gives CDR1 LGHDT, CDR2 YNNKEL (reference sequence). The CDR3 covers 13 residues.

V is TRBV11-2 and J is TRBJ2-3; TCRdb names TRBD2, which stays unverified in the absence of DNA. The CDR3 is 20 residues long. The germline gives CDR1 SGHAT, CDR2 FQNNGV. The CDR3 spells CASSSTWTSGEQLRTDTQYF.

The chain recombines TRBV7-9 with TRBJ2-5. The CDR3 totals 14 residues. CDR1 SEHNR and CDR2 FQNEAQ come from the germline V gene (reference sequence). This chain's CDR3 is CASSLGLGKETQYF.

The chain is built from TRBV5-1 and TRBJ2-7; TCRdb returns TRBD1, unconfirmable since there is no DNA. The CDR3 totals 15 residues. Germline CDR1 and CDR2: SGHRS and YFSETQ. The CDR3 loop is CASSPPGTGLYEQYF.

CDR3 sequence reads: CASSAGTGGPDTQYF. The genes are TRBV11-1 and TRBJ2-3; the TCRdb D gene call, TRBD1, has no DNA to confirm it. The V gene's germline CDR1 is SGHAT and CDR2 FQDESV (reference sequence). This CDR3 is 15 amino acids long.

The chain uses TRBV4-1 and TRBJ2-1; TCRdb's D call of TRBD1 is untestable without DNA. Germline assignment: CDR1 MGHRA and CDR2 YSYEKL. The CDR3 is 17 residues long. The chain's CDR3 is CASSQDISAGVLNEQFF.

V usage is TRBV29-1 and J usage is TRBJ1-1; no DNA is available, so the TRBD1 call from TCRdb remains unchecked. Germline V gene sequence: CDR1 SQVTM, CDR2 ANQGSEA. This CDR3 is 14 amino acids long. This chain's CDR3 is CSVEGQGKRPEAFF.

The rearrangement joins TRBV5-1 to TRBJ2-1; TCRdb indicates TRBD2, and absent DNA this call remains unverified. The CDR3 has 16 amino acids. Germline V gene data show CDR1 as SGHRS and CDR2 as YFSETQ. This CDR3 reads CASSLELAGGWGEQFF.

The genes are TRBV7-9 and TRBJ2-7. This CDR3 is 12 amino acids long. Germline V lookup: CDR1 SEHNR, CDR2 FQNEAQ (reference sequence). The CDR3 here is CASSNRSYEQYF.

This chain joins TRBV7-2 and TRBJ1-2; TCRdb selects TRBD1, and the lack of DNA leaves this call unchecked. Germline-derived CDR1 and CDR2 are SGHTA and FQGNSA. The CDR3 length is 16 residues. CDR3 in amino acids: CASSLGQGASNYGYTF.

This sequence joins TRBV12-3 or TRBV12-4 and TRBJ2-6. The CDR3 sequence is 14 residues long. Here the CDR3 reads CASSLQTGANVLTF.

V is TRBV7-9 and J is TRBJ2-3; TCRdb picks TRBD1, but there is no DNA to check that call. CDR1 SEHNR and CDR2 FQNEAQ come from the germline V gene (reference sequence). This CDR3 region has 14 residues. The CDR3 sequence: CASTAGRRTDTQYF.

The chain is built from TRBV3-1 and TRBJ2-1; there is no DNA to check the TCRdb D call of TRBD2. Germline values: CDR1 LGHDT, CDR2 YNNKEL (reference sequence). The CDR3 sequence is 17 residues long. Here the CDR3 reads CASSLRLASNLYNEQFF.

The gene calls are TRBV20-1 and TRBJ2-5; TCRdb selects TRBD2, and the lack of DNA leaves this call unchecked. Germline lookup yields CDR1 DFQATT and CDR2 SNEGSKA (reference sequence). The CDR3 has 16 residues. The CDR3 sequence: CSAATITVGYQETQYF.

V gene TRBV5-1 combines with J gene TRBJ2-1. Looked up from germline, CDR1 is SGHRS and CDR2 is YFSETQ. This CDR3 has 14 residues. CDR3 sequence: CASSLAKSYNEQFF. The entire variable domain, with the rest obtained from reference TRBV5-1 and TRBJ2-1, is as follows: KAGVTQTPRYLIKTRGQQVTLSCSPISGHRSVSWYQQTPGQGLQFLFEYFSETQRNKGNFPGRFSGRQFSNSRSEMNVSTLELGDSALYLCASSLAKSYNEQFFGPGTRLTVL.

The chain recombines TRBV29-1 with TRBJ1-3. This CDR3 is built from 12 residues. The germline CDR1 and CDR2 sequences are SQVTM and ANQGSEA. The CDR3 here is CSVILSGNTIYF.

J is TRBJ1-2 and V is TRBV7-9; the D gene TCRdb calls, TRBD1, cannot be checked with no DNA. The CDR3 is 15 residues long. The germline V gene has CDR1 SEHNR and CDR2 FQNEAQ (reference sequence). CDR3 in amino acids: CASSGGLGRRGGYTF.

The chain links TRBV14 to TRBJ1-6. The CDR3 loop spans 15 amino acids. Germline V CDR1 and CDR2: SGHDN, FVKESK. The chain's CDR3 is CASSQDSPENSPLHF. Filled out from reference TRBV14 and TRBJ1-6, the complete variable domain reads EAGVTQFPSHSVIEKGQTVTLRCDPISGHDNLYWYRRVMGKEIKFLLHFVKESKQDESGMPNNRFLAERTGGTYSTLKVQPAELEDSGVYFCASSQDSPENSPLHFGNGTRLTVT.

The chain is built from TRBV3-1 and TRBJ1-1; TCRdb selects TRBD1, and the lack of DNA leaves this call unchecked. This CDR3 spans 15 amino acids. CDR1 LGHDT and CDR2 YNNKEL come from the germline V gene (reference sequence). The CDR3 here is CASSFRDRTNTEAFF.